The source of this TCR beta chain is a study of T cell clusters in autoimmune cytopenias. Study context: The median distinct TRB clonotype count was about 2,400 per sample, from a median roughly 51,000 reads.

TRB amplification used approximately 270 ng of peripheral blood genomic DNA. By frequency, this clonotype registers medium-sized. Antigen unknown. Findings and caveats of the study: Exclusive TRB clusters were about 2.8-fold more numerous in healthy donors than in active autoimmune hepatitis. TRB repertoire shifts in secondary cytopenia and chronic lymphocytic leukemia mostly reflected lymphoma, not autoimmunity. Physiological T cell clusters of healthy donors were apparently absent in primary autoimmune cytopenia patients.

The germline gives CDR1 SQVTM, CDR2 ANQGSEA. This CDR3 has 12 residues. TRB was amplified by touch-down multiplex PCR, primer pools A and B combined. Each CDR3 protein gets one entry in TCRdb, which reprocessed the multiplex PCR reads and gives no DNA. Its table lists 8,800 or so distinct CDR3 sequences. This chain connects TRBV29-1 to TRBJ1-1; TCRdb indicates TRBD1, and absent DNA this call remains unverified. The sequenced sample was peripheral blood. The receptor's source is a human donor with an autoimmune cytopenia or autoimmune hepatitis (not recorded which). CDR3 loop: CTFDRGYTEAFF.